The 24 T cell receptor beta chains listed next were all sequenced from one sample in a study of blood T cell repertoires in COVID-19. Measured with immunoSEQ multiplex PCR; TCRdb has only the in-frame clones, and not every one. This sample carries hundreds of thousands of clones, 80% to 90% of them seen once, and the ten largest clones take around 3%. The sequencing sample was made of peripheral blood. The receptors shown here come from a woman under 40 with COVID-19, enrolled during active disease.

V usage is TRBV3-1 (or the pseudogene TRBV3-2) and J usage is TRBJ2-1; 10 bases map to TRBD2. V was clipped by 4 bases and J by 2 bases; unmatched bases: 2. The CDR3 has 15 residues. Germline CDR1 and CDR2: LGHDT and YNNKEL (reference sequence). The CDR3 DNA follows: TGTGCCAGCAGCCCGCTAGCGGGGGCCTACAATGAGCAGTTCTTC. Translated: CASSPLAGAYNEQFF.

The chain couples TRBV21-1 to TRBJ1-6; whether TRBD1, the table's D call, matches the DNA was not checked. TRBV21-1 is given as a pseudogene. CDR3 length: 15 amino acids. Here the CDR3 DNA reads TGTGCCAGCAGCACCCCGGGACAGGGAAATTCACCCCTCCACTTT. It specifies CASSTPGQGNSPLHF.

The chain recombines TRBV7-9 with TRBJ2-3, with D tentatively TRBD2 (5 bases). Germline V gene data show CDR1 as SEHNR and CDR2 as FQNEAQ (reference sequence). The V end was cut by 4 bases, the J end by 7 bases, with 18 bases between. The CDR3 length is 15 residues. This chain's CDR3 is CASSYERMTSHTQYF. The CDR3 DNA reads TGTGCCAGCAGCTATGAGCGGATGACATCGCATACGCAGTATTTT.

The genes are TRBV6-5 and TRBJ2-6, with D unclear. V was clipped by 7 bases and J by 3 bases, with 10 bases between them. Germline V gives CDR1 MNHEY, CDR2 SVGAGI. CDR3 size: 14 residues. The CDR3 nucleotides read TGTGCCAGCAAAGAGGTCCTTGGGGCCAACGTCCTGACTTTC. Amino acids: CASKEVLGANVLTF.

The chain carries TRBV18 and TRBJ2-1; the match to TRBD1 covers 8 bases. The CDR3 spans 14 residues. Trimming cost V 5 bases and J 8 bases; bases outside gene matches: 8. The V gene's germline CDR1 is KGHSH and CDR2 LQKENI. The CDR3 sequence is CASSEDRVFHEQFF. CDR3 DNA sequence: TGTGCCAGCTCAGAGGACAGGGTCTTCCATGAGCAGTTCTTC.

The chain carries TRBV24-1 and TRBJ2-2; D gene unclear. The CDR3 contains 14 residues. Germline V gives CDR1 KGHDR, CDR2 SFDVKD. Trimming pared 8 bases from V and 7 bases from J, leaving 16 bases between. The CDR3 here is CATNHGPSGGELFF. The DNA for the CDR3 is TGTGCCACCAATCACGGCCCGTCGGGCGGGGAGCTGTTTTTT.

J is TRBJ1-2 and V is TRBV7-2; 10 nucleotides agree with TRBD1. CDR1 and CDR2 from the germline V gene are SGHTA and FQGNSA. There are 15 residues in the CDR3. With V trimmed by 4 bases and J by 6 bases, 8 bases remained unmatched. CDR3 in amino acids: CASSSYRTGGNGYTF. In DNA, the CDR3 is TGTGCCAGCAGCTCCTATAGGACAGGGGGGAATGGCTACACCTTC.

The chain joins TRBV18 to TRBJ2-7; 8 nucleotides align to TRBD1. J was trimmed by 2 bases and V by 0 bases; bases with no gene match: 0. CDR1 is KGHSH, CDR2 LQKENI, per germline. This CDR3 comprises 14 residues. This CDR3 reads CASSPPGQAYEQYF. The CDR3 region has the DNA TGTGCCAGCTCACCACCGGGACAGGCCTACGAGCAGTACTTC.

This clone was recorded at least ten times. J is TRBJ2-1 and V is TRBV6-4, with TRBD2 identical over 13 bases. Germline CDR1 MRHNA, CDR2 SNTAGT. Trimming at V came to 10 bases and at J to 6 bases, leaving 15 bases not matched to a gene. There are 17 residues in the CDR3. The CDR3 here is CAIQALPGLAGLNEQFF. The DNA for the CDR3 is TGTGCCATCCAGGCCCTACCGGGACTAGCGGGACTCAATGAGCAGTTCTTC.

The chain combines TRBV13 with TRBJ2-2; TRBD2 aligns across 12 bases. With 1 base clipped from V and 6 bases from J, the junction kept 9 bases outside the gene matches. This CDR3 comprises 18 residues. CDR1 and CDR2 (germline): PRHDT, FYEKMQ (reference sequence). CDR3: CASSLEGSGTSGSGELFF. CDR3 bases: TGTGCCAGCAGCTTAGAAGGATCCGGGACTAGCGGGTCCGGGGAGCTGTTTTTT.

V usage is TRBV3-1 (or the pseudogene TRBV3-2) and J usage is TRBJ2-2, with 7 bases matching TRBD2. This CDR3 has 15 residues. J was trimmed by 4 bases and V by 7 bases; bases with no gene match: 9. Germline CDR1 reads LGHDT; CDR2 reads YNNKEL (reference sequence). In DNA, the CDR3 is TGTGCCAGCAACCCCTCTGGGGGGGGCACCGGGGAGCTGTTTTTT. Protein product: CASNPSGGGTGELFF.

V gene TRBV7-8 combines with J gene TRBJ1-5; D perhaps matches TRBD1 (6 bases). CDR3 length: 17 residues. With 5 bases removed from V and 4 bases from J, the gap between germline ends came to 21 bases. CDR1 and CDR2 from the germline V gene are SGHVS and FQNEAQ. The CDR3 loop is CASSRYKNRDKNQPQHF. The CDR3 region has the DNA TGTGCCAGCAGCCGTTATAAGAACCGGGACAAAAATCAGCCCCAGCATTTT.

The chain uses TRBV6-5 and TRBJ1-1; unclear D gene. With 4 bases removed from V and 3 bases from J, the gap between germline ends came to 9 bases. CDR3 length: 13 amino acids. Germline assignment: CDR1 MNHEY and CDR2 SVGAGI. The CDR3 spells CASSLQRDTEAFF. CDR3 sequence (DNA): TGTGCCAGCAGTTTACAGCGGGACACTGAAGCTTTCTTT.

The rearrangement links TRBV27 to TRBJ1-2; possible D gene TRBD1, 6 bases. The germline V gene encodes CDR1 MNHEY and CDR2 SMNVEV (reference sequence). There are 12 residues in the CDR3. V lost 5 bases and J 8 bases, leaving 12 bases between the germline ends. CDR3 sequence: CASSNRVEGYTF. The CDR3 coding sequence is TGTGCCAGCAGTAACAGGGTGGAAGGCTACACCTTC.

The J gene is TRBJ1-5, the V gene TRBV30, with TRBD1 as a possible D gene (5 bases). Trimming pared 0 bases from V and 6 bases from J, leaving 15 bases between. CDR1 GTSNPN and CDR2 SVGIG come from the germline V gene (reference sequence). This CDR3 spans 15 amino acids. CDR3 protein: CAWSVPGGVPQPQHF. DNA for the CDR3: TGTGCCTGGAGTGTACCGGGGGGGGTGCCTCAGCCCCAGCATTTT.

Only a few counts were recorded for this clone. V gene TRBV4-3 combines with J gene TRBJ1-2; D remains unclear. This CDR3 region has 14 residues. Germline V gene sequence: CDR1 LGHNA, CDR2 YSLEER. Trimming stripped 3 bases from V and 3 bases from J, with 11 bases between. The DNA of the CDR3 is TGCGCCAGCAGCCATGACTCTTTCGACTATGGCTACACCTTC. This sequence encodes CASSHDSFDYGYTF.

This clone was detected only a few times. The chain employs TRBV7-8 and TRBJ1-2, with 8 positions matching TRBD1. CDR1 and CDR2 from the germline V gene are SGHVS and FQNEAQ. The CDR3 consists of 14 residues. V was pared by 0 bases and J by 8 bases, with 5 bases of the junction left unmatched. In nucleotides, the CDR3 is TGTGCCAGCAGCTTAGCGTCAGGGGGCGCGGGCTACACCTTC. The encoded protein is CASSLASGGAGYTF.

The V and J genes are TRBV30 and TRBJ1-3, with D unclear. Germline assignment: CDR1 GTSNPN and CDR2 SVGIG (reference sequence). V lost 3 bases and J lost 2, with 17 bases in between. This CDR3 contains 16 residues. CDR3 in DNA: TGTGCCTGGAGGGCCCCCGAAGGAGGAACTGGAAACACCATATATTTT. Its translation is CAWRAPEGGTGNTIYF.

The chain has TRBV5-8 and TRBJ2-1; TRBD1 agrees at 8 bases. CDR1 is SGHTS and CDR2 is YDEGEE in the germline V gene. The CDR3 is 18 residues long. V shed 1 base, J shed 2 bases, and the junction held 11 bases outside the gene matches. CDR3 bases: TGTGCCAGCAGCTTGTACGGACAGGGTCAAGTACCCTACAATGAGCAGTTCTTC. Encoded protein: CASSLYGQGQVPYNEQFF.

V is TRBV14 and J is TRBJ2-3, with D tentatively TRBD2 (6 bases). V lost 1 base to trimming and J lost 5 bases, with 25 bases between them. This CDR3 comprises 19 residues. Germline V gene lookup returns CDR1 SGHDN and CDR2 FVKESK. CDR3 nucleotide sequence: TGTGCCAGCAGCCAAGTTCTTTCATCGTGGAGGGCGAGAGGAGATACGCAGTATTTT. Amino acid sequence: CASSQVLSSWRARGDTQYF.

The CDR3 is CASTSTGETQYF. Written as DNA, the CDR3 is TGTGCCAGCACCTCGACGGGGGAGACCCAGTACTTC. The chain has TRBV21-1 and TRBJ2-5; the table calls TRBD2, which could not be checked here. TRBV21-1 is classified as a pseudogene. The CDR3 loop spans 12 amino acids.

V gene TRBV28 combines with J gene TRBJ2-2; weak D call: TRBD1 (5 bases). The CDR3 spans 13 residues. The germline CDR1 and CDR2 sequences are MDHEN and SYDVKM. The germline V and J ends were trimmed by 1 base and 7 bases, with 7 bases remaining between them. The CDR3 region has the DNA TGTGCCAGCAGTTTATCAGGGTTCGGGGAGCTGTTTTTT. Its protein is CASSLSGFGELFF. The whole variable domain, filled in from reference TRBV28 and TRBJ2-2, reads DVKVTQSSRYLVKRTGEKVFLECVQDMDHENMFWYRQDPGLGLRLIYFSYDVKMKEKGDIPEGYSVSREKKERFSLILESASTNQTSMYLCASSLSGFGELFFGEGSRLTVL.

The chain recombines TRBV11-2 with TRBJ2-5; a weak D match, TRBD1 (5 bases). Germline lookup yields CDR1 SGHAT and CDR2 FQNNGV. V gave up 4 bases and J gave up 1 base, with 13 bases separating them. There are 15 residues in the CDR3. This chain's CDR3 is CASSSQTVSQETQYF. The CDR3 nucleotides read TGTGCCAGCAGCTCCCAGACAGTGTCCCAAGAGACCCAGTACTTC. The full variable domain, rest sourced from reference TRBV11-2 and TRBJ2-5, is EAGVAQSPRYKIIEKRQSVAFWCNPISGHATLYWYQQILGQGPKLLIQFQNNGVVDDSQLPKDRFSAERLKGVDSTLKIQPAKLEDSAVYLCASSSQTVSQETQYFGPGTRLLVL.

The J gene is TRBJ1-4, the V gene TRBV5-8; 9 positions match TRBD1. Germline loops: CDR1 SGHTS, CDR2 YDEGEE. The length of the CDR3 is 16 residues. Trimming cost V 3 bases and J 8 bases; bases outside gene matches: 11. CDR3 loop: CASSSVPGTGREKLFF. The CDR3 bases are TGTGCCAGCAGCTCGGTACCCGGGACAGGGAGAGAAAAACTGTTTTTT. Filled out from reference TRBV5-8 and TRBJ1-4, the complete variable domain reads EAGVTQSPTHLIKTRGQQATLRCSPISGHTSVYWYQQALGLGLQFLLWYDEGEERNRGNFPPRFSGRQFPNYSSELNVNALELEDSALYLCASSSVPGTGREKLFFGSGTQLSVL.